This TCR beta chain was found in a study of Graves' ophthalmopathy and Graves' hyperthyroidism. On the study more broadly: Peripheral blood was obtained at first diagnosis, ahead of any treatment.

This clonotype has a count of ten or more. Amplified TCR beta CDR3 regions were obtained using RNA transcripts as template. HTBI-primed first-round RT-PCR preceded second-round multiplex PCR. TCRdb reprocessed the multiplex PCR reads via MiXCR and lists one record per CDR3 protein. Seen here are hundreds of thousands of distinct CDR3 sequences, roughly 21% observed once, and the top ten hold roughly 3%. Patients newly diagnosed with hyperthyroidism, under 2 months' duration, were aged 18 to 65, the study reports. The starting material, over 8.5 ml of fresh peripheral blood, provided the PBMCs. This CDR3 region has 15 residues. Germline loops: CDR1 SNHLY, CDR2 FYNNEI. Trimming at V came to 5 bases and at J to 7 bases, leaving 7 bases not matched to a gene.

Sequencing input: peripheral blood. This chain connects TRBV2 to TRBJ2-5, with TRBD2 matching 13 bases. The receptor was derived from a woman younger than 30 with stable Graves' hyperthyroidism. CDR3 in amino acids: CASSPGLAGYVTQYF. The CDR3 region has the DNA TGTGCCAGCAGTCCGGGACTAGCGGGATATGTGACCCAGTACTTC.